The 2 T cell receptor beta chains reported below all come from one sample, sequenced in a study of blood T cells in healthy people across ages. The second PCR ran roughly 7 to 12 cycles with a sample-barcoded 5' primer and J-beta primers. TCRdb re-called the 5' RACE reads through MiXCR, storing one row per CDR3 protein. The sample holds more than 900,000 distinct CDR3 sequences, 25% to 35% seen once. This same sample was also part of a study on T cells of mothers and their children.

The sample comprised blood. Receptors originate from a woman between 35 and 50 years old in good health.

Concerning this clonotype itself: This clone may be a read error of a much larger clone one base away. J is TRBJ2-5 and V is TRBV12-3 or TRBV12-4; D call uncertain. The CDR3 loop spans 15 amino acids. CDR3 in amino acids: CASSLEPGTQEIQYF. In DNA form, the CDR3 reads TGTGCCAGCAGTTTAGAACCGGGTACTCAAGAGATCCAGTACTTC.

V usage is TRBV7-2 and J usage is TRBJ2-5; 11 bases are shared with TRBD2. V shed 5 bases, J shed 5 bases, and the junction held 10 bases outside the gene matches. The CDR3 extends over 16 amino acids. Germline V gene data show CDR1 as SGHTA and CDR2 as FQGNSA. In DNA, the CDR3 is TGTGCCAGCAGCCTAGTCCCTAGCGGGGGGTATGAGACCCAGTACTTC. Its translation: CASSLVPSGGYETQYF.